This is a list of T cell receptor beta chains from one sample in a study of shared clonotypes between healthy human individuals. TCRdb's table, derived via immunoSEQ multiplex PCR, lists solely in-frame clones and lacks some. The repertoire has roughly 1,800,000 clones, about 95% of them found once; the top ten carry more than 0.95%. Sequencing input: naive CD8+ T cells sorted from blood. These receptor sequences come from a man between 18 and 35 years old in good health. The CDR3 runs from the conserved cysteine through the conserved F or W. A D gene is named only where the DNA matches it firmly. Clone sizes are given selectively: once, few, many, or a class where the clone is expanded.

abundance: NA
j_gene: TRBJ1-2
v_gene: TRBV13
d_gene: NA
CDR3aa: CASSSRSNGYTF
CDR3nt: TGTGCCAGCAGCTCCCGTTCTAATGGCTACACCTTC

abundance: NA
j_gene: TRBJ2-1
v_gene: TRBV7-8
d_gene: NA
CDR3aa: CASSLNRDDEQFF
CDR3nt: TGTGCCAGCAGCTTGAACAGGGACGATGAGCAGTTCTTC

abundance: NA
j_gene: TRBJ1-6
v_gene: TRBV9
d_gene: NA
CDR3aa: CASSPAYYNSPLHF
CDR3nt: TGTGCCAGCAGCCCAGCCTATTATAATTCACCCCTCCACTTT

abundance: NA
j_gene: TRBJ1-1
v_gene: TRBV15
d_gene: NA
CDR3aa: CATSKGLMNTEAFF
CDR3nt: TGTGCCACCAGCAAGGGCCTAATGAACACTGAAGCTTTCTTT

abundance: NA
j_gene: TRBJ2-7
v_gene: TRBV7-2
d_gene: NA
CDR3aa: CASSLSPPLPTDPTYEQYF
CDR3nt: TGTGCCAGCAGCTTAAGCCCTCCCTTACCGACTGACCCTACCTACGAGCAGTACTTC

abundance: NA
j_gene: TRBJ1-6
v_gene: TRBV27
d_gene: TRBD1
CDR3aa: CASSFQSGQGPHSPLHF
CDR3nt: TGTGCCAGCAGTTTTCAATCGGGACAGGGTCCGCATTCACCCCTCCACTTT

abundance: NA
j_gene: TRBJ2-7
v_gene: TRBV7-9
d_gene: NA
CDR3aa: CASSSDGTMGEQYF
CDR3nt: TGTGCCAGCAGCTCAGACGGGACAATGGGAGAGCAGTACTTC

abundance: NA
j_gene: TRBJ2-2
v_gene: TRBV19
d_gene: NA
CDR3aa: CASSMVGSRRTGELFF
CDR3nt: TGTGCCAGTAGTATGGTCGGATCCAGAAGAACCGGGGAGCTGTTTTTT

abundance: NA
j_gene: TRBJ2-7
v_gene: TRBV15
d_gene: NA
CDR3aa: CATSSRRVYEQYF
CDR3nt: TGTGCCACCAGCTCTAGACGGGTTTACGAGCAGTACTTC

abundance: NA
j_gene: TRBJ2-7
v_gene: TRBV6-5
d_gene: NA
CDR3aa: CASSYSKRRASYEQYF
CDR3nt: TGTGCCAGCAGTTACTCGAAGCGGAGGGCCTCCTACGAGCAGTACTTC

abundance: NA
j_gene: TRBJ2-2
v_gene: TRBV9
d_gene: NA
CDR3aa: CASQSGGNVRELFF
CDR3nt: TGTGCCAGTCAATCAGGCGGGAACGTCAGGGAGCTGTTTTTT

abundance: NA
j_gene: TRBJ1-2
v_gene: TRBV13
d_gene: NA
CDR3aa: CASSLEGAHGYTF
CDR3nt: TGTGCCAGCAGCTTAGAAGGAGCCCATGGCTACACCTTC

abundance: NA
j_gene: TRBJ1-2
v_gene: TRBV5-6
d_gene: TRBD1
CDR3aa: CASSPGQGASNYGYTF
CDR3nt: TGTGCCAGCAGCCCGGGACAGGGGGCTTCCAACTATGGCTACACCTTC

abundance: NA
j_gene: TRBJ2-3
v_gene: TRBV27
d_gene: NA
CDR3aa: CASSRQDTQYF
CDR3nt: TGTGCCAGCAGCCGTCAAGATACGCAGTATTTT

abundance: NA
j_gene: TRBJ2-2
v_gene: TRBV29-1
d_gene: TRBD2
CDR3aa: CSVGVLAGDPTGELFF
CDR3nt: TGCAGCGTGGGGGTCCTAGCGGGAGATCCCACCGGGGAGCTGTTTTTT

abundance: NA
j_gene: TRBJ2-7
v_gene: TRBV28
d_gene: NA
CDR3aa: CASSPRGPSYEQYF
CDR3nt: TGTGCCAGCAGCCCCCGGGGGCCCTCCTACGAGCAGTACTTC

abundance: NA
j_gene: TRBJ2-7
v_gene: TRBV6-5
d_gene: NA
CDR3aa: CASSYSTGEQYF
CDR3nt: TGTGCCAGCAGTTACTCGACCGGCGAGCAGTACTTC

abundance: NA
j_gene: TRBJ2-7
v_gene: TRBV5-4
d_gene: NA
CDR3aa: CASSFGTYEQYF
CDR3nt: TGTGCCAGCAGCTTCGGGACTTACGAGCAGTACTTC

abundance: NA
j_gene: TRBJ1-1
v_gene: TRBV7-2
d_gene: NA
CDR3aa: CASSLAPGGLMNTEAFF
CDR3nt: TGTGCCAGCAGCTTAGCGCCCGGGGGCCTCATGAACACTGAAGCTTTCTTT

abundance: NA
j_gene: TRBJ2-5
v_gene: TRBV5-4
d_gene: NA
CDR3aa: CASSLVGAGGTQYF
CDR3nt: TGTGCCAGCAGCTTGGTGGGGGCCGGGGGGACCCAGTACTTC

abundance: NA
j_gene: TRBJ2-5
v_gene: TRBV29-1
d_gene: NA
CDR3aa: CSAWTEQETQYF
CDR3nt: TGCAGCGCCTGGACAGAGCAAGAGACCCAGTACTTC

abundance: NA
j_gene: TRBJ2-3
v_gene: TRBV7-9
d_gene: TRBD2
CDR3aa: CASSSSGREPDTQYF
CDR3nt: TGTGCCAGCAGCTCTAGCGGGAGAGAACCAGATACGCAGTATTTT

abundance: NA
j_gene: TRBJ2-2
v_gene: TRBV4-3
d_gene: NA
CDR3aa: CASSQEGFQGTGELFF
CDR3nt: TGCGCCAGCAGCCAAGAAGGATTTCAGGGCACCGGGGAGCTGTTTTTT

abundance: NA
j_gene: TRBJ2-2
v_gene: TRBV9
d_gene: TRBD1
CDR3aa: CASSSRDRAYVNTGELFF
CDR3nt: TGTGCCAGCAGCTCCCGGGACAGGGCATATGTAAACACCGGGGAGCTGTTTTTT

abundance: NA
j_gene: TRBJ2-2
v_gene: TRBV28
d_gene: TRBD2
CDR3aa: CASSWEGSNTGELFF
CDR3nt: TGTGCCAGCAGTTGGGAGGGATCGAACACCGGGGAGCTGTTTTTT

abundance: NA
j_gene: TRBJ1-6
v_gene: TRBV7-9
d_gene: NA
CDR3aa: CASSRPVDSPLHF
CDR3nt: TGTGCCAGCAGCCGCCCAGTTGATTCACCCCTCCACTTT

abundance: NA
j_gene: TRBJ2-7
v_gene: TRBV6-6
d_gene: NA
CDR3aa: CASSYELLGYYEQYF
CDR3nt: TGTGCCAGCAGTTACGAGTTATTAGGGTACTACGAGCAGTACTTC

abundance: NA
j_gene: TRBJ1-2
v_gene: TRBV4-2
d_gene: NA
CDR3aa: CASSSGEGGYTF
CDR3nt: TGTGCCAGCAGCAGCGGGGAAGGGGGCTACACCTTC

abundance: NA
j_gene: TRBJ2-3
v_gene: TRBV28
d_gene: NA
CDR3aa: CATRLAGGPDTQYF
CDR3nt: TGTGCCACCAGACTAGCCGGGGGGCCAGATACGCAGTATTTT

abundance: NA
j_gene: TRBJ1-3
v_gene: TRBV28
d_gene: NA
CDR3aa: CASSFLSSSGNTIYF
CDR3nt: TGTGCCAGCAGTTTCCTCAGCAGCTCTGGAAACACCATATATTTT

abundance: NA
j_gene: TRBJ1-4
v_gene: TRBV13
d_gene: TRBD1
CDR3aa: CASSTRTGTTNEKLFF
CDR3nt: TGTGCCAGCAGCACCAGGACAGGGACAACTAATGAAAAACTGTTTTTT

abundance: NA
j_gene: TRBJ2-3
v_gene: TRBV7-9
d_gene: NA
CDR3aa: CASSLEEGADTQYF
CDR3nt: TGTGCCAGCAGCTTAGAAGAGGGGGCAGATACGCAGTATTTT

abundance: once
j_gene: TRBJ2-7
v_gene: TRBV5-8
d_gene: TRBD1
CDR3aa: CASSFTGGTYEQYF
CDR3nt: TGTGCCAGCAGCTTTACAGGGGGGACCTACGAGCAGTACTTC

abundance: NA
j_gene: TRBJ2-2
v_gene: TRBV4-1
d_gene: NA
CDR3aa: CASNLELGAGGELFF
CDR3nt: TGCGCCAGCAACCTCGAACTTGGGGCTGGCGGGGAGCTGTTTTTT

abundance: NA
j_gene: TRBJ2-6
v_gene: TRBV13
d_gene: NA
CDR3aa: CASGPFLGANVLTF
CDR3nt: TGTGCCAGCGGCCCCTTTTTGGGGGCCAACGTCCTGACTTTC

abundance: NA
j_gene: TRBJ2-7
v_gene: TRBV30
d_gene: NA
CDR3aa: CACRKTEPGLEYF
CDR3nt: TGTGCCTGCCGAAAAACCGAACCGGGCCTCGAGTACTTC

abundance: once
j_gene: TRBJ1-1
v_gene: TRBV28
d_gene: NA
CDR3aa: CASSLHLGKGLMNTEAFF
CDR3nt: TGTGCCAGCAGTTTACATCTGGGAAAGGGTCTTATGAACACTGAAGCTTTCTTT

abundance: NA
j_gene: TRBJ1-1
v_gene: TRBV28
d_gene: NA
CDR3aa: CASSLWAGGGTEAFF
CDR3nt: TGTGCCAGCAGTTTATGGGCGGGGGGAGGAACTGAAGCTTTCTTT

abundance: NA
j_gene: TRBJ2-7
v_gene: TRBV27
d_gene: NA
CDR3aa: CASSLSGTHEQYF
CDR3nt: TGTGCCAGCAGTTTATCGGGTACCCACGAGCAGTACTTC

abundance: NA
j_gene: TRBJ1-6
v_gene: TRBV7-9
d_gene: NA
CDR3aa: CASSLDGPPLHF
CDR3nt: TGTGCCAGCAGCTTAGACGGTCCACCCCTCCACTTT

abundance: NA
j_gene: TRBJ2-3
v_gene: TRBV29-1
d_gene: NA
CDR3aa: CSVVGDTQYF
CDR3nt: TGCAGCGTTGTTGGAGATACGCAGTATTTT

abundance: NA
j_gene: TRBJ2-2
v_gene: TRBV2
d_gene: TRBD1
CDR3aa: CASSDPYGTGVTGELFF
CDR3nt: TGTGCCAGCAGTGATCCTTACGGGACAGGGGTTACCGGGGAGCTGTTTTTT

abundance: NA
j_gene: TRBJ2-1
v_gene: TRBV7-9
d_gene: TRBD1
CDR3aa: CASSFHKTGEGGNEQFF
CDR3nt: TGTGCCAGCAGCTTCCATAAAACAGGGGAAGGAGGCAATGAGCAGTTCTTC

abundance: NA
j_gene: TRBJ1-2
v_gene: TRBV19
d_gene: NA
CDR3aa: CASGDGHYGYTF
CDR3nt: TGTGCCAGTGGTGACGGTCACTATGGCTACACCTTC

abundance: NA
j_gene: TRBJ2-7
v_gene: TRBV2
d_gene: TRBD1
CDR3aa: CASGTVNSYEQYF
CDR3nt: TGTGCCAGCGGGACAGTTAACTCCTACGAGCAGTACTTC

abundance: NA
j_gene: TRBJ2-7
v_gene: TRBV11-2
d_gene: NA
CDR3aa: CASSLGAPQIYEQYF
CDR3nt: TGTGCCAGCAGCTTAGGGGCTCCCCAGATATACGAGCAGTACTTC

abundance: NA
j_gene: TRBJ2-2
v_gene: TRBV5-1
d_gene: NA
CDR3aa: CASSPGGSDTGELFF
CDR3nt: TGCGCCAGCAGCCCAGGAGGGAGTGACACCGGGGAGCTGTTTTTT

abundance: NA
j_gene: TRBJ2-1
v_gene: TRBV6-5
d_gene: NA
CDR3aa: CASSRDGYNEQFF
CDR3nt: TGTGCCAGCAGTCGGGACGGATACAATGAGCAGTTCTTC

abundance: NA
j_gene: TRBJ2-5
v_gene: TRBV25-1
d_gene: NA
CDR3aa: CAAEQETQYF
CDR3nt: TGTGCCGCGGAGCAAGAGACCCAGTACTTC

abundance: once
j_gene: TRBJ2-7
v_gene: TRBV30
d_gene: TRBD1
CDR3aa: CAWSPGQGDEQYF
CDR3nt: TGTGCCTGGAGTCCCGGACAGGGAGACGAGCAGTACTTC

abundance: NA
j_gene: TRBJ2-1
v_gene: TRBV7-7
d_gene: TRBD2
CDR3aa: CASSLGVAGVESYNEQFF
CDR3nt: TGTGCTAGCAGCTTAGGGGTAGCGGGAGTAGAGTCCTACAATGAGCAGTTCTTC

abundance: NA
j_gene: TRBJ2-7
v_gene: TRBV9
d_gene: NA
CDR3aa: CASSVVQGGEQYF
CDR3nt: TGTGCCAGCAGCGTAGTGCAGGGAGGCGAGCAGTACTTC

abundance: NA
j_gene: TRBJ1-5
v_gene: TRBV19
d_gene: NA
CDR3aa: CASSWPEGQPQHF
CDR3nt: TGTGCCAGTAGTTGGCCAGAAGGGCAGCCCCAGCATTTT

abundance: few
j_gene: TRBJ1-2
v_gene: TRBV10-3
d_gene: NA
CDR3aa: CAISEDGQNYGYTF
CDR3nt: TGTGCCATCAGTGAGGACGGACAGAACTATGGCTACACCTTC

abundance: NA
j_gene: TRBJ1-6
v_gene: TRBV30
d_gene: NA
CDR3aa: CAWSAGVYNSPLHF
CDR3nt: TGTGCCTGGAGTGCCGGGGTTTATAATTCACCCCTCCACTTT

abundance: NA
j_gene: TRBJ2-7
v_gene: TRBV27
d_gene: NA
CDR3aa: CASSFSMGRVTYEQYF
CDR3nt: TGTGCCAGCAGCTTCTCCATGGGCAGAGTTACCTACGAGCAGTACTTC

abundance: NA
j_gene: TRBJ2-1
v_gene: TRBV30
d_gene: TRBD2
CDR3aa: CAFGPAGTLWNEQFF
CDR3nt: TGTGCCTTTGGCCCAGCGGGAACTTTGTGGAATGAGCAGTTCTTC